A single sample is the source of the 2 T cell receptor beta chains below, sequenced in a study of blood T cell repertoires in COVID-19. TCRdb keeps only in-frame clones here, not all; method: immunoSEQ multiplex PCR. The sample records some 43,000 clones, approximately 84% being singletons. The material sequenced was peripheral blood. These TCRs come from a man in his forties or fifties with active COVID-19.

The rearrangement joins TRBV20-1 to TRBJ2-7, with D perhaps TRBD2 (7 bases). The CDR3 consists of 14 residues. Trimming stripped 3 bases from V and 4 bases from J, with 16 bases between. CDR1 is DFQATT and CDR2 is SNEGSKA in the germline V gene (reference sequence). The CDR3 nucleotides read TGCAGTGCTAGTTTGGCGGGGGCTGTATACGAGCAGTACTTC. Translating gives CSASLAGAVYEQYF.

The J gene is TRBJ1-4, the V gene TRBV6-2 or TRBV6-3; 7 bases match TRBD1. The length of the CDR3 is 15 residues. With 6 bases clipped from V and 4 bases from J, the junction kept 8 bases outside the gene matches. CDR1 and CDR2 (germline): MNHEY, SVGEGT. CDR3 sequence: CASRPRQGGNEKLFF. The DNA of the CDR3 is TGTGCCAGCAGACCTCGACAGGGCGGTAATGAAAAACTGTTTTTT.